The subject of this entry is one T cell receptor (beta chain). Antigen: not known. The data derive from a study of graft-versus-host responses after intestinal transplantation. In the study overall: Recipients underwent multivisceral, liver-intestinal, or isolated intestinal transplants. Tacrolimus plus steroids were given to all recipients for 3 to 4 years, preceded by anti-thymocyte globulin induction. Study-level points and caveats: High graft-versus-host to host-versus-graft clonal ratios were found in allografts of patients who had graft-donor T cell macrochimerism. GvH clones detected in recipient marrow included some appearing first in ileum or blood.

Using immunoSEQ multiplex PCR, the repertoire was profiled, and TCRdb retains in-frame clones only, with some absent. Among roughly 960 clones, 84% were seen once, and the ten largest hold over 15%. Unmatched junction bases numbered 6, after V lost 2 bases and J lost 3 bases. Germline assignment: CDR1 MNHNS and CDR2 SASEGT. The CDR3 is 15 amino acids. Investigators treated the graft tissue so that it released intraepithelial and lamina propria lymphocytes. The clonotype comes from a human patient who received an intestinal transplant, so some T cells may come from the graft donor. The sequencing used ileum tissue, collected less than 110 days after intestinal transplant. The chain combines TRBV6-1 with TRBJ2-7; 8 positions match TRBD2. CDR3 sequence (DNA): TGTGCCAGCAGTGAAAATACAAGCGGGAGCTACGAGCAGTACTTC. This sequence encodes CASSENTSGSYEQYF.